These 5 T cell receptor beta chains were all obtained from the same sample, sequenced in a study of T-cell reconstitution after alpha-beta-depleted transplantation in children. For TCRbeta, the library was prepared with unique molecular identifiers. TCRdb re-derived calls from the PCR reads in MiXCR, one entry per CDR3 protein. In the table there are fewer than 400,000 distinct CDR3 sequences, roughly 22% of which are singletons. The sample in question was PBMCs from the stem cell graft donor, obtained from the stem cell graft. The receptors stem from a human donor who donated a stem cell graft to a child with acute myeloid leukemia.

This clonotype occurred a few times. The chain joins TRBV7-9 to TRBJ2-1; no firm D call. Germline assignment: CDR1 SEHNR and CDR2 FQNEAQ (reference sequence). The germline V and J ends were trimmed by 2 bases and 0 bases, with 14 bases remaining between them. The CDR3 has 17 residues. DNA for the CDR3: TGTGCCAGCAGCTTAAGTTCGGGTTCTAGCTCCTACAATGAGCAGTTCTTC. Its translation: CASSLSSGSSSYNEQFF.

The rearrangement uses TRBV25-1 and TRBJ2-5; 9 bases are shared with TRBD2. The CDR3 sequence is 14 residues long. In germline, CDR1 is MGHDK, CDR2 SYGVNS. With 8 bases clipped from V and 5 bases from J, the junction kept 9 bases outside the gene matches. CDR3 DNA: TGTGCCAGCGGTATTAGCGGGAGCGGTGAGACCCAGTACTTC. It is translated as CASGISGSGETQYF.

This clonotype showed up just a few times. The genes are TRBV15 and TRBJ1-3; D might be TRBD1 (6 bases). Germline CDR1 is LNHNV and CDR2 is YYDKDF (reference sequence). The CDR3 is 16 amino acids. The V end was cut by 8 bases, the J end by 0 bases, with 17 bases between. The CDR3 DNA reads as TGTGCCACCGGGGCCAAAAAGGGGGGCTCTGGAAACACCATATATTTT. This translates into CATGAKKGGSGNTIYF. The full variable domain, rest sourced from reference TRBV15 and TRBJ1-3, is DAMVIQNPRYQVTQFGKPVTLSCSQTLNHNVMYWYQQKSSQAPKLLFHYYDKDFNNEADTPDNFQSRRPNTSFCFLDIRSPGLGDTAMYLCATGAKKGGSGNTIYFGEGSWLTVV.

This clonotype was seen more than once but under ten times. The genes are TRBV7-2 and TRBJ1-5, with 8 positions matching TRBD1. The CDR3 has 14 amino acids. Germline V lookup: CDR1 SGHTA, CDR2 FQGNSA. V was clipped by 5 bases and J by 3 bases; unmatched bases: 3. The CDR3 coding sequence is TGTGCCAGCAGCCAGGGACAGGTCAATCAGCCCCAGCATTTT. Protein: CASSQGQVNQPQHF. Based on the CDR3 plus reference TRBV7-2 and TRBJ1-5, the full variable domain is GAGVSQSPSNKVTEKGKDVELRCDPISGHTALYWYRQSLGQGLEFLIYFQGNSAPDKSGLPSDRFSAERTGGSVSTLTIQRTQQEDSAVYLCASSQGQVNQPQHFGDGTRLSIL.

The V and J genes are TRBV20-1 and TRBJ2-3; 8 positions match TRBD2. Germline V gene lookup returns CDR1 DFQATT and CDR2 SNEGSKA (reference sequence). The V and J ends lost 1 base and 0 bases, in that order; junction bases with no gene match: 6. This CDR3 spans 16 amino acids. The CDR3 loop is CSARGGTRISTDTQYF. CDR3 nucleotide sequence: TGCAGTGCTAGAGGCGGGACTAGGATTAGCACAGATACGCAGTATTTT.